The clone carrying this T cell receptor beta chain was picked up a small number of times. Its antigen is not identified. These data belong to a study of identical twins. Notes on the study in general: Findings came from cross-sectional statistics, without long-term follow-up of donors. Fewer insertions characterized abundant cord blood beta clonotypes, whereas memory repertoires showed none.

The CDR3 sequence is 13 residues long. The ends were cut back, 4 bases at V and 5 bases at J, with 10 bases in the middle. Looked up from germline, CDR1 is SGHRS and CDR2 is YFSETQ. TCRdb fed the 5' RACE reads into MiXCR, producing one record per CDR3 protein. In the table there are hundreds of thousands of distinct CDR3 sequences, 24% of which are singletons. These data were also reused for a study on T cells expressing NK-cell markers.

The V and J genes are TRBV5-1 and TRBJ2-1; D is unclear. The TCR originated in a woman aged 18-29 years in good health. Sequences were obtained from CD4+ T cells sorted from blood. The CDR3 spells CASSPRTDNEQFF. CDR3 DNA sequence: TGCGCCAGCAGCCCGAGGACGGACAATGAGCAGTTCTTC.